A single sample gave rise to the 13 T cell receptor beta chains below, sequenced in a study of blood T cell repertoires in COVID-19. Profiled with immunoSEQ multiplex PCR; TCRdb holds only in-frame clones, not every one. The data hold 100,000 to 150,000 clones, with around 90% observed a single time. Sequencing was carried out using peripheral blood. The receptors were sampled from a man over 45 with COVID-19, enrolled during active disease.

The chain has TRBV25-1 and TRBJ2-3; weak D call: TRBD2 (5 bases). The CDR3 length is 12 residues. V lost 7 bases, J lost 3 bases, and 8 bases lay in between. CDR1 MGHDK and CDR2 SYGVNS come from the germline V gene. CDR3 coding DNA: TGTGCCAGCACTGGCGGGACAGATACGCAGTATTTT. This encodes CASTGGTDTQYF.

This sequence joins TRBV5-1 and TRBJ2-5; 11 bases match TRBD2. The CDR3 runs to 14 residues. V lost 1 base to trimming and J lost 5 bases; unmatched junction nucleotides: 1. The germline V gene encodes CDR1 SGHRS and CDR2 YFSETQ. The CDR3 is CASSLSSGRETQYF. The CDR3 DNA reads TGCGCCAGCAGCTTGTCTAGCGGGAGGGAGACCCAGTACTTC.

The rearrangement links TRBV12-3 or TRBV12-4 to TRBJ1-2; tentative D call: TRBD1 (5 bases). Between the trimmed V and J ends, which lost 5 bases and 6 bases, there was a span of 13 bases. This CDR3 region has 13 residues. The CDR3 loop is CASSQTVPNGYTF. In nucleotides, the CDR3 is TGTGCCAGCAGTCAGACAGTTCCGAATGGCTACACCTTC.

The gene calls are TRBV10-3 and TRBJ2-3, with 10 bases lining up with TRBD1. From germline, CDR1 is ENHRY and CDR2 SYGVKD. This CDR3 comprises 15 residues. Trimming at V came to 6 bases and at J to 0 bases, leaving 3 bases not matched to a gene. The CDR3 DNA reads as TGTGCCATCAGGCTGGACAGGGGGAGCACAGATACGCAGTATTTT. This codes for CAIRLDRGSTDTQYF.

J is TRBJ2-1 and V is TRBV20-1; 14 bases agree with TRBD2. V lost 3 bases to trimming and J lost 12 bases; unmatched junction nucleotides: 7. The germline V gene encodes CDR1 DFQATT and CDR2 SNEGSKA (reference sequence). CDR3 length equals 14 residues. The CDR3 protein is CSASRPGLAGGQFF. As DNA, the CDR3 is TGCAGTGCTAGTCGCCCCGGACTAGCGGGAGGGCAGTTCTTC.

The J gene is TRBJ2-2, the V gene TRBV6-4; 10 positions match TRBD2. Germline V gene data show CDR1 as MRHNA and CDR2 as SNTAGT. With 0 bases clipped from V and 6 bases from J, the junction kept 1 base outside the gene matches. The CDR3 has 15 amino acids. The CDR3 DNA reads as TGTGCCAGCAGTGACTCAGCGGGAGGGCCCGGGGAGCTGTTTTTT. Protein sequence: CASSDSAGGPGELFF.

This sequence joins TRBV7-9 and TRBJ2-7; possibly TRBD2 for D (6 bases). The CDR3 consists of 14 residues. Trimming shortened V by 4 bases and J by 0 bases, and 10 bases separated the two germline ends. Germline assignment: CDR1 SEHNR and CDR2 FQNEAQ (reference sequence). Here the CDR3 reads CASSYGGSSYEQYF. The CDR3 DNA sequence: TGTGCCAGCAGCTACGGAGGGAGCTCCTACGAGCAGTACTTC.

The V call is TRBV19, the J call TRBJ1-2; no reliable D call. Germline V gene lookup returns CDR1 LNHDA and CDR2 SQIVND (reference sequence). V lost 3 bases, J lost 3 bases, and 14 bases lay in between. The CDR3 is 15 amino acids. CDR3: CASSIRETWHYGYTF. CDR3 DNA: TGTGCCAGTAGTATTCGGGAAACGTGGCACTATGGCTACACCTTC.

The CDR3, as DNA: TGTGCCAGTAGTTGGGACAGGGATCGCGAAGAGACCCAGTACTTC. Residues: CASSWDRDREETQYF. This chain connects TRBV19 to TRBJ2-5, with TRBD1 matching over 9 bases. Looked up from germline, CDR1 is LNHDA and CDR2 is SQIVND (reference sequence). Trimming took 5 bases from V and 3 from J; bases not matched to a gene: 7. This CDR3 has 15 amino acids. The full variable domain, rest sourced from reference TRBV19 and TRBJ2-5, is DGGITQSPKYLFRKEGQNVTLSCEQNLNHDAMYWYRQDPGQGLRLIYYSQIVNDFQKGDIAEGYSVSREKKESFPLTVTSAQKNPTAFYLCASSWDRDREETQYFGPGTRLLVL.

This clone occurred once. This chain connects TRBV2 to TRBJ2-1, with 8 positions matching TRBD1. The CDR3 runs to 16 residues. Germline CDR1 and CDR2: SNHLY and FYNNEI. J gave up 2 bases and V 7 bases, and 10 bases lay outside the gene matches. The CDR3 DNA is TGTGCCAGCAATCGGGACAGGTGGCCACCCTACAATGAGCAGTTCTTC. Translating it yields CASNRDRWPPYNEQFF.

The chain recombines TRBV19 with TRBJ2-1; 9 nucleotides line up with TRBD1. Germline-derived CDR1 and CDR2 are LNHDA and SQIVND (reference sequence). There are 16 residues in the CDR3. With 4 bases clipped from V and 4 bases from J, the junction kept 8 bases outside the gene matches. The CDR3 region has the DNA TGTGCCAGTAGTAGCGCGGGACAGGGTGAATACAATGAGCAGTTCTTC. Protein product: CASSSAGQGEYNEQFF.

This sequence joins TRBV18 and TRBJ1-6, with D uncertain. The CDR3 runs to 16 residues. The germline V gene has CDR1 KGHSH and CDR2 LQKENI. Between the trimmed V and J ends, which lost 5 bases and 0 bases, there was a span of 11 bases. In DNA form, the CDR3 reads TGTGCCAGCTCATCAACACAAAGCTCCTATAATTCACCCCTCCACTTT. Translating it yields CASSSTQSSYNSPLHF.

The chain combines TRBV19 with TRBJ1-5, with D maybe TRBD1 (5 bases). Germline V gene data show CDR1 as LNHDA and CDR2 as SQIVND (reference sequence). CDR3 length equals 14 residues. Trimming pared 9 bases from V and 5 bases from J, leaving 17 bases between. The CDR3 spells CASRRSGEDQPQHF. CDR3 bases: TGTGCCAGCCGGAGGTCGGGGGAAGATCAGCCCCAGCATTTT.